The rows below give T cell receptor beta chains drawn from one sample of a study of blood T cells in healthy people across ages. TCRdb ran MiXCR on the 5' RACE reads and lists one entry per CDR3 protein. The table includes roughly 500,000 distinct CDR3 sequences, roughly a quarter detected once. Material: blood. The receptors were gathered from a woman in her seventies in good health. Each CDR3 is given with its conserved first and last residue. A D gene is named only where the DNA matches it firmly. The size field is filled for only some rows; it gives once, few, many or a size class.

v_call,clone_size,d_call,cdr3_length,j_call,cdr3_nt,cdr3_aa
TRBV29-1,few,NA,14,TRBJ2-5,TGCAGCGTGGGTTCTTTCGGGGGCGAAGAGACCCAGTACTTC,CSVGSFGGEETQYF
TRBV20-1,NA,TRBD1,16,TRBJ1-3,TGCAGTGCTAGAGACCCGGGACAGGCTGTTGGAAACACCATATATTTT,CSARDPGQAVGNTIYF
TRBV12-3/TRBV12-4,NA,NA,13,TRBJ1-4,TGTGCCAGCAGTTTTGGGGGCGCTGAAAAACTGTTTTTT,CASSFGGAEKLFF
TRBV20-1,few,TRBD2,10,TRBJ2-3,TGCAGTAGCGGGAGAGATACGCAGTATTTT,CSSGRDTQYF
TRBV18,NA,NA,16,TRBJ1-3,TGTGCCAGCTCACCACCGGGGATGGGTTCTGGAAACACCATATATTTT,CASSPPGMGSGNTIYF
TRBV20-1,NA,NA,16,TRBJ2-1,TGCAGTGCTAGAGACCATAGCGGTAGCTCCTACAATGAGCAGTTCTTC,CSARDHSGSSYNEQFF
TRBV29-1,NA,NA,14,TRBJ2-1,TGCAGCGTTGCTGAACTAGCCACCCTACGGGCGCAGTTCTTC,CSVAELATLRAQFF
TRBV20-1,NA,NA,14,TRBJ2-3,TGCAGTGCTAGAGGTGGCCAGGGGATGGATACGCAGTATTTT,CSARGGQGMDTQYF
TRBV12-3/TRBV12-4,few,NA,15,TRBJ2-2,TGTGCCAGCAGACTACAGGGTTTGAGCACCGGGGAGCTGTTTTTT,CASRLQGLSTGELFF
TRBV12-3/TRBV12-4,few,NA,16,TRBJ2-7,TGTGCCAGCAGTTGGAGGAAGGAGGGCAGGTCCTACGAGCAGTACTTC,CASSWRKEGRSYEQYF
TRBV20-1,many,TRBD1,13,TRBJ1-2,TGCAGTGCCATAGGGGCCAGGGGGATTGGCTACACCTTC,CSAIGARGIGYTF
TRBV28,NA,NA,15,TRBJ2-5,TGTGCCAGCATCGTTGGGGTCGGCCCTGCGGAGACCCAGTACTTC,CASIVGVGPAETQYF
TRBV4-3,NA,NA,16,TRBJ2-7,TGCGCCAGCAGCCAAGTCGGGGGAATTGGCTCCTACGAGCAGTACTTC,CASSQVGGIGSYEQYF
TRBV7-2,NA,NA,14,TRBJ2-5,TGTGCCAGCAGCCGGCAGAGCGGCCAAGAGACCCAGTACTTC,CASSRQSGQETQYF
TRBV5-1,NA,NA,14,TRBJ2-5,TGCGCCAGCAGCCCGCAGGCCCCCCAAGAGACCCAGTACTTC,CASSPQAPQETQYF
TRBV5-1,NA,TRBD1,14,TRBJ2-1,TGCGCCAGCAGCCGGGACAGCGTGAGCAATGAGCAGTTCTTC,CASSRDSVSNEQFF
TRBV2,NA,NA,15,TRBJ2-7,TGTGCCAGCAGTGAAGAACCCCCCCCCACCTACGAGCAGTACTTC,CASSEEPPPTYEQYF
TRBV10-3,NA,TRBD1,13,TRBJ1-2,TGTGCCATCAGTACCGGGACAGGGAATGGCTACACCTTC,CAISTGTGNGYTF
TRBV12-3/TRBV12-4,NA,NA,12,TRBJ1-2,TGTGCCAGCAGTTTAGGGGTTGATGGCTACACCTTC,CASSLGVDGYTF
TRBV20-1,few,NA,11,TRBJ1-1,TGCAGTGTCCCTCATCCCGGGACGGCTTTCTTT,CSVPHPGTAFF
TRBV5-1,few,TRBD2,16,TRBJ2-3,TGCGCCAGCAGCTCCCGGACTAGCGGGGCGGGAGATACGCAGTATTTT,CASSSRTSGAGDTQYF
TRBV3-1,once,NA,13,TRBJ1-1,TGTGCCAGCAGCAACAGCATGAACACTGAAGCTTTCTTT,CASSNSMNTEAFF
TRBV7-2,few,NA,12,TRBJ2-7,TGTGCCAGCAGCTTAACGACGGGCGAGCAGTACTTC,CASSLTTGEQYF
TRBV5-1,few,TRBD1,17,TRBJ2-1,TGCGCCAGCAGCTCGCAGGGTGGGACAGGGGTCTACAATGAGCAGTTCTTC,CASSSQGGTGVYNEQFF
TRBV20-1,few,TRBD1,15,TRBJ2-3,TGCAGTGCTAGAGCCCAGACAGGGTCCACAGATACGCAGTATTTT,CSARAQTGSTDTQYF
TRBV5-6,few,NA,16,TRBJ2-1,TGTGCCAGCATCCGAACCGGGGGACCCGTCTACAATGAGCAGTTCTTC,CASIRTGGPVYNEQFF
TRBV7-2,NA,TRBD2,14,TRBJ2-3,TGTGCCAGCAGCGGGGGGGTACGATTTGATACGCAGTATTTT,CASSGGVRFDTQYF
TRBV4-2,NA,NA,15,TRBJ2-3,TGTGCCAGCAGCCAAGGGAATCTGGCCACAGATACGCAGTATTTT,CASSQGNLATDTQYF
TRBV21-1,NA,NA,13,TRBJ2-7,TGTGCCAGCAGCAAATGGAAGGTTAGCGAGCAGTACTTC,CASSKWKVSEQYF
TRBV6-2/TRBV6-3,NA,NA,15,TRBJ2-5,TGTGCCAGCAGCCGTTACAGGGTTAAGGGGGAGACCCAGTACTTC,CASSRYRVKGETQYF
TRBV7-2,NA,NA,16,TRBJ2-5,TGTGCCAGCAGCTTTGCTCGCCGAACAGACTCTTGGACCCAGTACTTC,CASSFARRTDSWTQYF
TRBV29-1,NA,NA,15,TRBJ2-5,TGCAGCGTCATTAAGACAGGCTGGAGACAAGAGACCCAGTACTTC,CSVIKTGWRQETQYF
TRBV24-1,NA,TRBD2,13,TRBJ2-5,TGTGCCACCAGAGCGGGGGCTCAAGAGACCCAGTACTTC,CATRAGAQETQYF
TRBV7-2,once,TRBD2,17,TRBJ2-6,TGTGCCAGCAGCTTACTAGCGGGTCCGCTTGGGGCCGACGTCCTGACTTTC,CASSLLAGPLGADVLTF
TRBV20-1,NA,NA,14,TRBJ2-5,TGCAGTGCAGGGACCCTGGGACATCAAGAGACCCAGTACTTC,CSAGTLGHQETQYF
TRBV12-5,once,TRBD1,13,TRBJ2-1,TGTGCTAGTGGTTCGGGACAGTTCCCGGAGCAGTTCTTC,CASGSGQFPEQFF
TRBV7-2,few,NA,19,TRBJ2-1,TGTGCCAGCAGCCAAAATAGGGCGGGCGGGCGGAGCTCCTACAATGAGCAGTTCTTC,CASSQNRAGGRSSYNEQFF
TRBV4-2,NA,TRBD2,15,TRBJ2-3,TGTGCCAGCAGCCAACTAGCGGCGGGCCCAGATACGCAGTATTTT,CASSQLAAGPDTQYF
TRBV7-9,NA,NA,14,TRBJ2-7,TGTGCCAGCAGCTTAGGGACACGGTCCTACGAGCAGTACTTC,CASSLGTRSYEQYF
TRBV29-1,few,NA,12,TRBJ2-7,TGCAGCGTTGGAGGGCCTACCTACGAGCAGTACTTC,CSVGGPTYEQYF
TRBV4-3,few,NA,13,TRBJ1-5,TGCGCCAGCAGCCAAGGATGGGATCAGCCCCAGCATTTT,CASSQGWDQPQHF
TRBV15,NA,TRBD2,13,TRBJ2-5,TGTGCCACCAGCCGGACTAGCGAAGAGACCCAGTACTTC,CATSRTSEETQYF
TRBV27,NA,TRBD2,17,TRBJ2-3,TGTGCCAGCAGAATGCGACTAGCGGGGGGCAACACAGATACGCAGTATTTT,CASRMRLAGGNTDTQYF
TRBV27,NA,NA,14,TRBJ1-1,TGTGCCAGCAGTTTATCGAGAGCGGGGCTTGAAGCTTTCTTT,CASSLSRAGLEAFF
TRBV2,NA,NA,13,TRBJ1-1,TGTGCCAGCAGACCGGGCGGGTTCACTGAAGCTTTCTTT,CASRPGGFTEAFF
TRBV4-2,few,NA,14,TRBJ2-5,TGTGCCAGCAGCCAAGCCGGGGGCCGGGAGACCCAGTACTTC,CASSQAGGRETQYF
TRBV29-1,few,TRBD1,13,TRBJ2-5,TGCAGCGTTGGACAGGGGGTGGGGGAGACCCAGTACTTC,CSVGQGVGETQYF
TRBV7-2,many,NA,15,TRBJ1-2,TGTGCCAGCAGCGGGAGCAGGGAGGGAGAAAATGGCTACACCTTC,CASSGSREGENGYTF
TRBV20-1,NA,NA,12,TRBJ1-1,TGCAGTGCTAGAGAGAAGAACACTGAAGCTTTCTTT,CSAREKNTEAFF
TRBV29-1,few,TRBD1,12,TRBJ1-2,TGCAGCACCGATGGACAGGGTAATGGCTACACCTTC,CSTDGQGNGYTF
TRBV3-1,few,NA,16,TRBJ2-3,TGTGCCAGCAGCCATCCTGCGGGGTCTGGGACAGATACGCAGTATTTT,CASSHPAGSGTDTQYF
TRBV7-2,NA,NA,14,TRBJ1-3,TGTGCCAGCAGCCCCCAGAGCTCTGGAAACACCATATATTTT,CASSPQSSGNTIYF
TRBV15,few,TRBD1,15,TRBJ1-1,TGTGCCACCAGCAGAAATACAGGGGGATACACTGAAGCTTTCTTT,CATSRNTGGYTEAFF
TRBV4-2,NA,TRBD2,19,TRBJ2-2,TGTGCCAGTAGCCCACCCGGGACTAGCGGGGGTCGAGGCACCGGGGAGCTGTTTTTT,CASSPPGTSGGRGTGELFF